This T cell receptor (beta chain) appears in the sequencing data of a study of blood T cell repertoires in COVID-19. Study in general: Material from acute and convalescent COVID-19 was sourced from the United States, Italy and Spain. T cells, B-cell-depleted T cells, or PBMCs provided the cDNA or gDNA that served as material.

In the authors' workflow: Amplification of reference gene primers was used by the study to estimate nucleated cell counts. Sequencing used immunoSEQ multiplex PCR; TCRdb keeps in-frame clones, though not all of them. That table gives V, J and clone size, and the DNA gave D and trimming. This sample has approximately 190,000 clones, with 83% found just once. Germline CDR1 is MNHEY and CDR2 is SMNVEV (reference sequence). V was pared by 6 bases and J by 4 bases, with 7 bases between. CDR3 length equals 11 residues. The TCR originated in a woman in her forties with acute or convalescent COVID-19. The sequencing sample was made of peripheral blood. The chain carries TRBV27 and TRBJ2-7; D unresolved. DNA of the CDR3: TGTGCCAGCAGCGCGAATTACGAGCAGTACTTC. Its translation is CASSANYEQYF.